The text below deals with one TCR beta chain. Its target is not known. The data originate from a study of OX40 agonist ivuxolimab in advanced cancers. Study as a whole: Six ivuxolimab dose levels, 0.01 to 10 mg/kg, were given intravenously every 2 weeks.

The CDR3 is 14 residues long. In germline, CDR1 is SGHAT, CDR2 FQNNGV. Trimming took 6 bases from V and 0 from J, leaving 9 bases between them. Repertoires were generated with immunoSEQ multiplex PCR, while TCRdb's copy carries only in-frame clones and drops some. The table lists 55,000 to 65,000 clones, about 87% of them singletons. Findings and limits, study-wide: CD8+ T cells averaged more expanded clones than CD4+.

Specimen: CD4+ or CD8+ T cells sorted from blood, collected in a trial of the OX40 agonist ivuxolimab. This chain joins TRBV11-2 and TRBJ1-3, with D hard to call. The receptor was derived from an adult with an advanced solid tumor such as melanoma, head and neck, liver or kidney cancer. The CDR3 region is CASSQQTSGNTIYF. In DNA, the CDR3 is TGTGCCAGCAGTCAACAGACCTCTGGAAACACCATATATTTT.